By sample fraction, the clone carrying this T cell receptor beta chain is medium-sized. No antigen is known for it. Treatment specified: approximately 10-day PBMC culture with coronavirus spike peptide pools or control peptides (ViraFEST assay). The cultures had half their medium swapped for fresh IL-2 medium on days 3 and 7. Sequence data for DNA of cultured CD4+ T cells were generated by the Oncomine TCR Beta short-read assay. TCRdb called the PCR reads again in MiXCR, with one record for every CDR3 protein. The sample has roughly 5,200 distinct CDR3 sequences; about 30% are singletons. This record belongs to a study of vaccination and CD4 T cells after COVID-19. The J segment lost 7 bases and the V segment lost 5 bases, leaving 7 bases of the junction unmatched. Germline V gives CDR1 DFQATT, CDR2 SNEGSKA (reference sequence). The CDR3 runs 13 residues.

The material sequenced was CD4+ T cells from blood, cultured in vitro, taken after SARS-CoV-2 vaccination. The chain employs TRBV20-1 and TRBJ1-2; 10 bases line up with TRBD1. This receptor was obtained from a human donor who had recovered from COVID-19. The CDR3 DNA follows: TGCAGTGCTTGGGACAGGGGCAGTCGTGGCTACACCTTC. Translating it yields CSAWDRGSRGYTF.